The next 2 T cell receptor beta chains were all read from a single sample in a study of kidney transplant recipient with SARS-CoV-2 infection. TCRdb reprocessed the reads with MiXCR, giving one entry per CDR3 protein. Of approximately 250,000 distinct CDR3 sequences in the sample, roughly 26% were seen once. The material sequenced was a blood sample, taken at baseline and between days 110 and 120 from a kidney transplant recipient. The receptors here all came from a male patient in his thirties who had COVID-19 and was a kidney transplant recipient. Some of these T cells may belong to the graft donor.

On this clonotype: Mismatch with germline at one junction end may stem from a read error. V usage is TRBV7-3 and J usage is TRBJ1-1; D not certain. The CDR3 is made up of 14 amino acids. The germline V gene has CDR1 SGHTA and CDR2 FQGTGA. The CDR3 region has the DNA TGTGCCAACAGCTTAAGTTCGGGGAACACTGAAGCTTTCTTT. The encoded protein is CANSLSSGNTEAFF.

The sample holds many counts of this clonotype. The V gene is TRBV12-3 or TRBV12-4, the J gene TRBJ2-2; D ambiguous. V lost 7 bases, J lost 2 bases, and 5 bases lay in between. CDR3 length: 12 amino acids. Here the CDR3 reads CASTPNTGELFF. As DNA, the CDR3 is TGTGCCAGCACCCCTAACACCGGGGAGCTGTTTTTT.